A single T cell receptor (beta chain) is shown here with its context. What it recognizes is unknown. Compared with germline, one end of the junction differs, possibly owing to a read error. Combining a sample-barcoded 5' primer with a J-beta primer mix, a second PCR ran for roughly 6 to 11 cycles. TCRdb reanalysed the 5' RACE reads using MiXCR and keeps one entry per CDR3 protein. Of roughly 800,000 distinct CDR3 sequences listed, nearly 60% are singletons. The record originates from a study of blood T cells in healthy people across ages. Whole-study findings and limits: Long-lived donors had more naive CD4+ cells and higher diversity than aged donors. Calculation of diversity from one million T cells yielded estimates considered to be underestimates.

Per sample, extraction of total RNA gave at least 5.5 micrograms in every case. The CDR3 is 15 amino acids. The V gene's germline CDR1 is MDHEN and CDR2 SYDVKM. The genes are TRBV28 and TRBJ2-1, with D perhaps matching TRBD2 (6 bases). The TCR comes from a man aged 25 to 40 in good health. The specimen sequenced was blood. The CDR3 loop reads CASSFFRDSNNEQFF. The CDR3 DNA reads as TGTGCCAGCAGTTTCTTCCGGGACTCCAACAATGAGCAGTTCTTC.